This passage covers 17 T cell receptor beta chains from one sample sequenced in a study of cytomegalovirus exposure and HLA in healthy donors. Primers: 60 Vbeta forward and 13 Jbeta reverse. Method: immunoSEQ multiplex PCR; TCRdb's copy keeps in-frame clones and lacks some. The sample consists of roughly 100,000 clones, 60% to 85% of them appearing once. Sequencing used PBMCs. The receptors derive from a woman between 40 and 50 years old in good health and CMV-seropositive.

The V gene is TRBV7-9, the J gene TRBJ2-7; 7 bases map to TRBD1. J lost 2 bases, V lost 5 bases, and 9 bases had no gene match. The CDR3 consists of 15 residues. Germline CDR1 reads SEHNR; CDR2 reads FQNEAQ (reference sequence). The DNA of the CDR3 is TGTGCCAGCAGCGGGACAGACCGATCCCCCTACGAGCAGTACTTC. Translated, it gives CASSGTDRSPYEQYF.

The chain is built from TRBV9 and TRBJ1-4; D gene uncertain. Germline V gene lookup returns CDR1 SGDLS and CDR2 YYNGEE. This CDR3 has 13 residues. The V end was cut by 3 bases, the J end by 4 bases, with 7 bases between. The CDR3 bases are TGTGCCAGCAGCGGGCAGGTTAATGAAAAACTGTTTTTT. It yields the protein CASSGQVNEKLFF.

Of note for this clone: An end of the junction differs from the germline gene, which may be a read error. The chain employs TRBV7-9 and TRBJ2-7, with 8 bases lining up with TRBD1. CDR3 length equals 18 residues. The germline V gene encodes CDR1 SEHNR and CDR2 FQNEAQ (reference sequence). CDR3 sequence: CSSSLDSWGQAFIYEQYF. The CDR3 DNA sequence: TGTTCCAGCAGCTTAGATTCTTGGGGACAGGCCTTCATCTACGAGCAGTACTTC.

J is TRBJ2-7 and V is TRBV5-1, with 8 bases fitting TRBD2. The germline CDR1 and CDR2 sequences are SGHRS and YFSETQ. J was trimmed by 0 bases and V by 1 base; bases with no gene match: 12. The CDR3 extends over 18 amino acids. The CDR3: CASSLRATILADSYEQYF. Here the CDR3 DNA reads TGCGCCAGCAGCTTGCGAGCTACTATACTAGCGGACTCCTACGAGCAGTACTTC.

V is TRBV2 and J is TRBJ1-2; a possible D gene is TRBD1 (6 bases). This CDR3 has 14 amino acids. Deletions cut 6 bases from V and 5 bases from J, with 16 bases between. Looked up from germline, CDR1 is SNHLY and CDR2 is FYNNEI. CDR3 amino acids: CASRSDRYQYGYTF. The CDR3 region has the DNA TGTGCCAGCAGGTCAGACAGGTACCAGTATGGCTACACCTTC.

The chain combines TRBV5-1 with TRBJ2-2; no reliable D call. Germline CDR1 and CDR2: SGHRS and YFSETQ. Trimming cost V 3 bases and J 8 bases, with 11 bases left between them. This CDR3 has 13 amino acids. CDR3 DNA sequence: TGCGCCAGCAGCTCGTTTGTCGGGGGGGAGCTGTTTTTT. It is translated as CASSSFVGGELFF.

Points on this clone: One end of the junction is discordant with germline, which a read error may explain. The chain employs TRBV7-7 and TRBJ2-7, with 13 bases matching TRBD2. CDR1 is SSHAT, CDR2 FNYEAQ, per germline (reference sequence). The length of the CDR3 is 16 residues. The CDR3, as DNA: TGTGCTAGCAGCGAAAACGGTCCACTAGCGGGGGGGCGGCAGTACTTC. Its protein is CASSENGPLAGGRQYF.

The rearrangement links TRBV5-1 to TRBJ1-3; TRBD1 agrees at 7 bases. Per germline, CDR1 SGHRS and CDR2 YFSETQ. The CDR3 has 16 amino acids. Unmatched junction bases numbered 3, after V lost 0 bases and J lost 0 bases. CDR3 in amino acids: CASSLGGQLSGNTIYF. The CDR3 DNA reads TGCGCCAGCAGCTTGGGGGGACAGCTCTCTGGAAACACCATATATTTT. Full variable domain (remainder filled in from reference TRBV5-1 and TRBJ1-3): KAGVTQTPRYLIKTRGQQVTLSCSPISGHRSVSWYQQTPGQGLQFLFEYFSETQRNKGNFPGRFSGRQFSNSRSEMNVSTLELGDSALYLCASSLGGQLSGNTIYFGEGSWLTVV.

The J gene is TRBJ1-4, the V gene TRBV18; D unresolved. CDR1 and CDR2 (germline): KGHSH, LQKENI. Trimming stripped 5 bases from V and 7 bases from J, with 14 bases between. CDR3 size: 14 residues. DNA for the CDR3: TGTGCCAGCTCAGGCGGGGTGCAGACTGAAAAACTGTTTTTT. Translated, it gives CASSGGVQTEKLFF.

The chain recombines TRBV28 with TRBJ1-5, with 8 bases fitting TRBD1. The J segment lost 2 bases and the V segment lost 6 bases, leaving 9 bases of the junction unmatched. The germline CDR1 and CDR2 sequences are MDHEN and SYDVKM. The CDR3 extends over 16 amino acids. The CDR3 nucleotides read TGTGCCAGCAGCACAGGGGGTGAAGGCGGCAATCAGCCCCAGCATTTT. This gives the protein CASSTGGEGGNQPQHF.

The chain recombines TRBV14 with TRBJ1-2; no firm D call. Trimming shortened V by 3 bases and J by 4 bases, and 9 bases separated the two germline ends. This CDR3 has 13 residues. Germline V lookup: CDR1 SGHDN, CDR2 FVKESK. The CDR3 here is CASSHGPSYGYTF. Written as DNA, the CDR3 is TGTGCCAGCAGCCATGGCCCGTCCTATGGCTACACCTTC.

The chain uses TRBV6-5 and TRBJ1-1; D is undetermined. CDR1 is MNHEY and CDR2 is SVGAGI in the germline V gene. This CDR3 is built from 14 residues. Trimming left V 6 bases short and J 0 bases short, with 11 bases between. The CDR3 sequence is CASSTQLLNTEAFF. Written as DNA, the CDR3 is TGTGCCAGCAGCACACAGCTATTGAACACTGAAGCTTTCTTT.

This clone has a single count. This chain joins TRBV13 and TRBJ2-3, with 9 bases that match TRBD2. Germline CDR1 is PRHDT and CDR2 is FYEKMQ (reference sequence). The J segment lost 2 bases and the V segment lost 5 bases, leaving 8 bases of the junction unmatched. This CDR3 has 16 residues. CDR3 residues: CASSLRLAEFTDTQYF. CDR3 in DNA: TGTGCCAGCAGCCTAAGACTAGCGGAGTTCACAGATACGCAGTATTTT.

The chain carries TRBV6-8 and TRBJ2-7; 7 bases map to TRBD2. CDR1 MNHGY and CDR2 SAAAGT come from the germline V gene. CDR3 length equals 15 residues. Trimming at V came to 8 bases and at J to 5 bases, leaving 15 bases not matched to a gene. The CDR3 reads CASGPGGGKPHEQYF. The CDR3 nucleotides read TGTGCCAGCGGCCCGGGCGGGGGAAAGCCGCACGAGCAGTACTTC.

The chain is built from TRBV6-6 and TRBJ2-1, with D tentatively TRBD1 (6 bases). CDR3 size: 16 residues. V was trimmed by 4 bases and J by 12 bases, leaving 25 bases between them. The germline gives CDR1 MNHNY, CDR2 SVGAGI (reference sequence). CDR3 in DNA: TGTGCCAGCAGTTCCCTAAGGGAGACGGACAGCTTAAGGCAGTTCTTC. It encodes CASSSLRETDSLRQFF.

The chain has TRBV19 and TRBJ2-7; tentatively, D is TRBD2 (6 bases). The V and J ends lost 3 bases and 5 bases respectively, with 11 bases between them. Germline CDR1 is LNHDA and CDR2 is SQIVND (reference sequence). The CDR3 extends over 13 amino acids. The CDR3, as DNA: TGTGCCAGTAGTATTGGTCCGGGGGACGAGCAGTACTTC. Translated: CASSIGPGDEQYF.

To note about this clone: At one of its ends the junction is not consistent with the germline gene, which may arise from a read error. Other DNA sequences in the same sample also yield this CDR3. The chain links TRBV9 to TRBJ1-4, with 8 nucleotides matching TRBD1. This CDR3 is built from 17 residues. Germline V CDR1 and CDR2: SGDLS, YYNGEE. CDR3 amino acids: CASSVGVGGTGGEKLFF. As DNA, the CDR3 is TGTGCTAGCAGCGTAGGGGTAGGAGGGACAGGCGGTGAAAAACTGTTTTTT.